A few counts support the clone carrying this T cell receptor beta chain. Its antigen is still unknown. The sample is drawn from a study of CD8+ T cells in alopecia areata. Findings and limits, study-wide: Scalp repertoires also include resident alphabeta T cells from normal skin.

Extracted RNA was reverse transcribed into cDNA, the sequencing template. TCRdb's copy holds only in-frame clones and misses some; the assay was immunoSEQ multiplex PCR. Of 200,000 to 250,000 clones listed, approximately 60% are singletons. Germline CDR1 and CDR2: SGHTA and FQGNSA. Between the trimmed V and J ends, which lost 5 bases and 5 bases, there was a span of 18 bases. This CDR3 is built from 15 residues. The receptor was derived from a human donor in good health. The sample comprised CD8+ T cells sorted from blood. This rearrangement joins TRBV7-2 to TRBJ1-1; D possibly corresponds to TRBD1 (6 bases). This CDR3 is CASSTRTARGTEAFF. The DNA for the CDR3 is TGTGCCAGCAGCACTCGGACAGCCCGGGGGACTGAAGCTTTCTTT.